The text below deals with one T cell receptor (beta chain). CDR3 length: 14 residues. V shed 6 bases and J 1 base; nucleotides not matched to a gene: 5. Germline assignment: CDR1 SNHLY and CDR2 FYNNEI. The data belong to a study of blood T cell repertoires in COVID-19. The wider study: Sites across the United States, Italy and Spain contributed samples from acute and convalescent COVID-19. In each case, the material was cDNA or gDNA derived from T cells, B-cell-depleted T cells, or PBMCs.

A Seattle source enrolled patients during active infection and followed them longitudinally. In the authors' methods: By means of reference gene primer amplification, nucleated cell counts were estimated. Method: immunoSEQ multiplex PCR; TCRdb's copy keeps in-frame clones and lacks some. The DNA was the basis for D and trimming; V, J and clone size are from that table. The sample shows 300,000 to 400,000 clones, 75% to 90% of them seen only once. V and J are TRBV2 and TRBJ1-1; 7 nucleotides align to TRBD1. Specimen: peripheral blood. This TCR was recovered from a woman in her twenties or thirties with COVID-19, enrolled during active disease. CDR3 loop: CASRPDRRNTEAFF. The CDR3 nucleotides read TGTGCCAGCAGACCGGACAGGCGGAACACTGAAGCTTTCTTT.